This T cell receptor beta chain was obtained from a study of blood T cells in healthy people across ages. As to this clonotype: Its matching antigen is unknown.

Study results and limitations: Age brought a roughly linear fall in TCR beta diversity measured per million T cells.

The use of a sample-barcoded 5' primer and a J-beta primer mix characterized a second PCR of roughly 6 to 11 cycles. From the 5' RACE reads, TCRdb called clonotypes with MiXCR, one entry per CDR3 protein. The sample includes more than 800,000 distinct CDR3 sequences, more than 40% of them seen just once. This TCR was sampled from an older woman in good health. Sequencing used blood.

DNA of the CDR3: TGTGCCAGCAGCTATCCCCTTGGGGCGGGAGGGACAGATACGCAGTATTTT. Amino acids: CASSYPLGAGGTDTQYF. The chain is built from TRBV11-2 and TRBJ2-3, with 9 bases that match TRBD2. Germline V lookup: CDR1 SGHAT, CDR2 FQNNGV. Trimming took 4 bases from V and 3 from J; bases not matched to a gene: 11. The CDR3 covers 17 residues.